The TCR beta chain under discussion was sequenced for a study of blood T cell repertoires in COVID-19. About the study: Researchers got acute and convalescent COVID-19 samples from the United States, Italy and Spain.

In the original analysis: Reference gene primers were amplified, and this amplification served to estimate nucleated cell counts. Produced via immunoSEQ multiplex PCR; TCRdb's table is partial and in-frame only. The D gene and trimming were derived from the DNA, and the V and J assignments and clone size from that table. Here the sample spans about 120,000 clones, over 70% being singletons. Trimming removed 4 bases at V and 2 bases at J, with 11 bases between. CDR3 size: 14 residues. CDR1 is MDHEN and CDR2 is SYDVKM in the germline V gene. Sequencing was carried out using peripheral blood. The origin of this receptor is a woman in her 70s with acute or convalescent COVID-19. V is TRBV28 and J is TRBJ2-5, with D perhaps matching TRBD1 (5 bases). The CDR3 spells CASSSRGLQETQYF. The DNA of the CDR3 is TGTGCCAGCAGTTCTAGGGGTTTACAAGAGACCCAGTACTTC.